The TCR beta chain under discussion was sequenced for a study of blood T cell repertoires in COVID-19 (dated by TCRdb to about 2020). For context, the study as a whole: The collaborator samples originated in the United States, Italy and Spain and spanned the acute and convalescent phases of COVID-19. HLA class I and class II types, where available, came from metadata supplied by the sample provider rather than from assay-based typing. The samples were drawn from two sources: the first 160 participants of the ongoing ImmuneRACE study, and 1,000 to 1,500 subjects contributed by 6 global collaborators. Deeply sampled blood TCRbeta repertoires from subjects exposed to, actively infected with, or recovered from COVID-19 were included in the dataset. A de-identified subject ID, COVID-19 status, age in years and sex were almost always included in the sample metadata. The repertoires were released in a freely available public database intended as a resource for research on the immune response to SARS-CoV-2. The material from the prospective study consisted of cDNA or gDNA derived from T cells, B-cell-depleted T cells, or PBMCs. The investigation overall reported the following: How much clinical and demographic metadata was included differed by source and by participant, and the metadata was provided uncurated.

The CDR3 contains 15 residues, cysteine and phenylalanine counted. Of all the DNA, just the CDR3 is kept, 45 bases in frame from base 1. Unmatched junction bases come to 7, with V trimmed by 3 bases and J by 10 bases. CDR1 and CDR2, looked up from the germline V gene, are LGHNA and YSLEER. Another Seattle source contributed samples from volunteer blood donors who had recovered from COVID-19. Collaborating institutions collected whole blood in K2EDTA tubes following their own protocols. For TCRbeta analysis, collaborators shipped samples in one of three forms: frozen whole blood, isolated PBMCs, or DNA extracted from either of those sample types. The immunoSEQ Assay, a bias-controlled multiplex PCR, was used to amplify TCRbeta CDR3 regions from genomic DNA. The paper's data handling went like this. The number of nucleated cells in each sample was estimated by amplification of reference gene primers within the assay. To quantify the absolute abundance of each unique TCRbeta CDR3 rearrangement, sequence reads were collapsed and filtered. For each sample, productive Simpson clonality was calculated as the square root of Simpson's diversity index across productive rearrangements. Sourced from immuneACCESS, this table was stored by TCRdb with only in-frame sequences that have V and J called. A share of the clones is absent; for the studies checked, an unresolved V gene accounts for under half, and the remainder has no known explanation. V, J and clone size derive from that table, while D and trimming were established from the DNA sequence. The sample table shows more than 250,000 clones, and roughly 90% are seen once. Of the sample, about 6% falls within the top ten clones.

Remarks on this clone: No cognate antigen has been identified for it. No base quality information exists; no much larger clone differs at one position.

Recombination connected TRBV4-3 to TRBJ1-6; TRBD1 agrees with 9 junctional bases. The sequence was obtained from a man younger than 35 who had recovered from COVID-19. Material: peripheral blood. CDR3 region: CASSQRTGENSPLHF. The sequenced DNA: TGCGCCAGCAGCCAGAGGACAGGGGAAAACTCACCCCTCCACTTT.